The next 16 T cell receptor beta chains were all read from a single sample in a study of shared T cell receptors in the human thymus. The protocol was immunoSEQ multiplex PCR, while the TCRdb copy is restricted to in-frame clones and leaves out a portion. This table has about 730,000 clones, 70% to 90% appearing once. This sample also appeared in a second study, on human thymus T cells.

Sample: thymocytes. The receptors were sampled from a girl in the first two years of life with a congenital heart defect.

The V and J genes are TRBV7-9 and TRBJ2-6; a possible D gene is TRBD1 (6 bases). The CDR3 is 17 amino acids. Germline CDR1 reads SEHNR; CDR2 reads FQNEAQ (reference sequence). V dropped 2 bases and J dropped 0 bases, with 11 bases sitting between them. CDR3 coding DNA: TGTGCCAGCAGCTTAATGGGACACGGCTCTGGGGCCAACGTCCTGACTTTC. Protein product: CASSLMGHGSGANVLTF. The complete variable domain, with remaining parts taken from reference TRBV7-9 and TRBJ2-6, reads DTGVSQNPRHKITKRGQNVTFRCDPISEHNRLYWYRQTLGQGPEFLTYFQNEAQLEKSRLLSDRFSAERPKGSFSTLEIQRTEQGDSAMYLCASSLMGHGSGANVLTFGAGSRLTVL.

The chain uses TRBV28 and TRBJ1-5, with 8 bases fitting TRBD1. Germline V gives CDR1 MDHEN, CDR2 SYDVKM. The CDR3 has 18 amino acids. The J segment lost 2 bases and the V segment lost 6 bases, leaving 15 bases of the junction unmatched. This chain's CDR3 is CASSYRDRWALGNQPQHF. CDR3 sequence (DNA): TGTGCCAGCAGCTACCGGGACAGGTGGGCCCTCGGCAATCAGCCCCAGCATTTT.

The chain has TRBV9 and TRBJ2-5; 9 positions agree with TRBD2. V shed 4 bases, J shed 4 bases, and the junction held 14 bases outside the gene matches. CDR1 is SGDLS and CDR2 is YYNGEE in the germline V gene. This CDR3 is built from 17 residues. CDR3 sequence (DNA): TGTGCCAGCAGCACTACTCAAGAGCGGGGGGTGGGAGAGACCCAGTACTTC. Translating it yields CASSTTQERGVGETQYF. Together with reference TRBV9 and TRBJ2-5, the CDR3 gives the full variable domain: DSGVTQTPKHLITATGQRVTLRCSPRSGDLSVYWYQQSLDQGLQFLIQYYNGEERAKGNILERFSAQQFPDLHSELNLSSLELGDSALYFCASSTTQERGVGETQYFGPGTRLLVL.

The chain employs TRBV5-1 and TRBJ1-2; no reliable D call. The germline CDR1 and CDR2 sequences are SGHRS and YFSETQ. V lost 7 bases and J lost 0, with 10 bases in between. The CDR3 is 13 residues long. DNA for the CDR3: TGCGCCAGCTCGTACAGTTCTAACTATGGCTACACCTTC. This translates into CASSYSSNYGYTF.

The chain employs TRBV7-9 and TRBJ1-2, with 7 bases that match TRBD1. CDR1 SEHNR and CDR2 FQNEAQ come from the germline V gene (reference sequence). V lost 5 bases to trimming and J lost 8 bases; unmatched junction nucleotides: 8. The CDR3 has 13 residues. The CDR3: CASSRTGAKGYTF. The CDR3 DNA reads TGTGCCAGCAGCCGAACAGGGGCAAAAGGCTACACCTTC.

This clone was recorded a few times. The chain employs TRBV6-1 and TRBJ2-1; 11 bases match TRBD2. Germline lookup yields CDR1 MNHNS and CDR2 SASEGT. V dropped 0 bases and J dropped 4; count of bases not matched to a gene: 11. The CDR3 has 19 amino acids. CDR3 protein: CASSEAPTLTSGRYNEQFF. The CDR3 DNA is TGTGCCAGCAGTGAAGCTCCCACCTTAACTAGCGGGAGATACAATGAGCAGTTCTTC.

The chain links TRBV7-7 to TRBJ2-1; possible D gene TRBD2, 6 bases. The CDR3 contains 15 residues. V lost 5 bases and J 6 bases, leaving 17 bases between the germline ends. Looked up from germline, CDR1 is SSHAT and CDR2 is FNYEAQ (reference sequence). The CDR3 DNA sequence: TGTGCCAGCAGCCCCGCGGGGACGGGATTCAATGAGCAGTTCTTC. This gives the protein CASSPAGTGFNEQFF.

The table lists this clone with a few counts. V usage is TRBV27 and J usage is TRBJ2-1; 9 bases line up with TRBD1. This CDR3 spans 18 amino acids. The germline V gene encodes CDR1 MNHEY and CDR2 SMNVEV (reference sequence). V shed 3 bases and J 4 bases; nucleotides not matched to a gene: 13. CDR3 DNA: TGTGCCAGCAGTTTTGGGGTGGGACAGGGTTCTGCGTACAATGAGCAGTTCTTC. It translates to CASSFGVGQGSAYNEQFF.

This clone was observed a single time. In DNA form, the CDR3 reads TGTGCCAGCAGACCGACTACTGGGACAGCCGAGACCCAGTACTTC. Translation: CASRPTTGTAETQYF. This sequence joins TRBV7-9 and TRBJ2-5, with TRBD1 matching over 7 bases. The CDR3 is 15 amino acids. CDR1 and CDR2 (germline): SEHNR, FQNEAQ (reference sequence). J lost 5 bases, V lost 6 bases, and 12 bases had no gene match.

The J gene is TRBJ1-4, the V gene TRBV6-4; D uncertain. The V end lost 0 bases, the J end lost 8 bases, and 7 bases lay between the germline ends. This CDR3 is built from 13 residues. From germline, CDR1 is MRHNA and CDR2 SNTAGT. CDR3 in amino acids: CASSDSSGEKLFF. The CDR3, as DNA: TGTGCCAGCAGTGACTCGTCGGGGGAAAAACTGTTTTTT.

V is TRBV19 and J is TRBJ2-3; TRBD1 is a possible D gene (6 bases). V shed 1 base and J shed 3 bases, with 20 bases lying between them. CDR1 and CDR2 (germline): LNHDA, SQIVND (reference sequence). The CDR3 has 18 amino acids. The CDR3, as DNA: TGTGCCAGTAGTATAGCTTTAGGAACAGGGTGGTTAACAGATACGCAGTATTTT. This translates into CASSIALGTGWLTDTQYF.

The chain links TRBV6-4 to TRBJ1-1; no reliable D call. CDR3 length: 13 amino acids. Looked up from germline, CDR1 is MRHNA and CDR2 is SNTAGT. Trimming shortened V by 4 bases and J by 1 base, and 7 bases separated the two germline ends. In DNA form, the CDR3 reads TGTGCCAGCAGTGCAAATAGGAACACTGAAGCTTTCTTT. It specifies CASSANRNTEAFF.

The chain employs TRBV7-2 and TRBJ2-7; 9 bases are a match to TRBD2. The ends lost 5 bases at V and 1 base at J; junction bases unmatched: 3. The germline V gene encodes CDR1 SGHTA and CDR2 FQGNSA. This CDR3 region has 14 residues. The CDR3 sequence: CASSRSGGSYEQYF. The CDR3 DNA reads TGTGCCAGCAGCCGAAGCGGGGGGTCCTACGAGCAGTACTTC.

Only a few counts were recorded for this clone. The DNA for the CDR3 is TGCGCCAGCACCCGACGCTCGGGACACTCCTACGAGCAGTACTTC. It is translated as CASTRRSGHSYEQYF. The chain employs TRBV5-1 and TRBJ2-7, with D possibly being TRBD1 (6 bases). Per the germline V gene, CDR1 is SGHRS and CDR2 is YFSETQ. The length of the CDR3 is 15 residues. Trimming took off 6 bases at V and 0 bases at J, with 16 bases between the two ends.

The chain employs TRBV18 and TRBJ1-3; 7 nucleotides line up with TRBD1. Germline values: CDR1 KGHSH, CDR2 LQKENI. The CDR3 runs to 16 residues. Germline trimming cut 3 bases from V and 2 bases from J; bases unmatched to any gene: 7. DNA of the CDR3: TGTGCCAGCTCACCGGCTGACAGGGCGGCTGGAAACACCATATATTTT. This encodes CASSPADRAAGNTIYF.

This chain links TRBV28 with TRBJ1-1; tentatively, D is TRBD1 (5 bases). Germline V CDR1 and CDR2: MDHEN, SYDVKM. Deletions cut 8 bases from V and 1 base from J, with 17 bases between. The CDR3 is 15 residues long. The CDR3, as DNA: TGTGCCAGCTCAGGGTCAGTGCCCAAGAACACTGAAGCTTTCTTT. Translating gives CASSGSVPKNTEAFF. Drawing the rest from reference TRBV28 and TRBJ1-1, the complete variable domain is DVKVTQSSRYLVKRTGEKVFLECVQDMDHENMFWYRQDPGLGLRLIYFSYDVKMKEKGDIPEGYSVSREKKERFSLILESASTNQTSMYLCASSGSVPKNTEAFFGQGTRLTVV.